Listed below are T cell receptor beta chains from one sample, sequenced in a study of Tregs in tolerant kidney transplant recipients. Libraries were prepared by immunoSEQ multiplex PCR; TCRdb keeps only in-frame clonotypes and omits some of them. The sample has about 59,000 clones; about 86% are singletons. The sequencing input was CD4+ T cells from blood. Source of these receptors: a human donor in good health. The CDR3 runs from the conserved cysteine through the conserved F or W. Each record gives: J gene, D gene, clone size, V gene, CDR3 DNA, CDR3 protein. The D gene is left open where the match is weak. Clone size is given for some rows only: seen once, a few or many times, or a class if the clone is expanded.

>TRBJ2-7|TRBD2|once|TRBV5-4
TGTGCCAGCAGGGAAAAGGGTAGGGGCTCTAGCGGGAGTTACGAGCAGTACTTC
CASREKGRGSSGSYEQYF
>TRBJ2-3|TRBD2|.|TRBV6-5
TGTGCCAGCGGACGGGGGGAGGGAGATACGCAGTATTTT
CASGRGEGDTQYF
>TRBJ2-7|.|.|TRBV7-6
TGTGCCAGCAGCTTAGAGGAGGGAAGCTCCTACGAGCAGTACTTC
CASSLEEGSSYEQYF
>TRBJ1-4|.|.|TRBV10-3
TGTGCCATCAGTGAGTCAGCGGGAGGGAATAATGAAAAACTGTTTTTT
CAISESAGGNNEKLFF
>TRBJ1-1|.|once|TRBV6-5
TGTGCCAGCAGTCCCCTTACAGGGACGGGTGAAGCTTTCTTT
CASSPLTGTGEAFF
>TRBJ2-7|TRBD1|.|TRBV4-1
TGCGCCAGCAGCCGACCGGGACAGGGTCCTTCGTGGGAGCAGTACTTC
CASSRPGQGPSWEQYF
>TRBJ2-1|.|.|TRBV6-5
TGTGCCAGCAGTTATACGCCGCCCCCATACAATGAGCAGTTCTTC
CASSYTPPPYNEQFF
>TRBJ2-7|TRBD1|.|TRBV7-2
TGTGCCAGCAGACTGACAGGGTACCCCTACGAGCAGTACTTC
CASRLTGYPYEQYF
>TRBJ2-7|.|.|TRBV11-2
TGTGCCAGCAGCTTAGGGAACGACCCGAGGGACGAGCAGTACTTC
CASSLGNDPRDEQYF
>TRBJ1-1|TRBD1|many|TRBV29-1
TGCAGCGCCTCAGGGGGGGCGGGACAGATCGCTTTCTTT
CSASGGAGQIAFF
>TRBJ1-2|.|.|TRBV19
TGTGCCAGTAGCCCCGCAGGGGCGCCGGGAGGCTACACCTTC
CASSPAGAPGGYTF
>TRBJ1-1|.|.|TRBV2
TGTGCCAGCAGTGAGGGGTGCGAGGCACAAATCTGCGAAGCTTTCTTT
CASSEGCEAQICEAFF
>TRBJ2-1|TRBD2|.|TRBV7-8
TGTGCCAGCAGCCTGACTAGCGGGGGGGCCTTGTACAATGAGCAGTTCTTC
CASSLTSGGALYNEQFF
>TRBJ1-5|.|.|TRBV7-9
TGTGCCAGCATCCTCCCCCGGCCGCTCTTCAATCAGCCCCAGCATTTT
CASILPRPLFNQPQHF
>TRBJ2-2|.|few|TRBV2
TGTGCCAGCAGGGATAGGCAGTCGGGCACCGGGGAGCTGTTTTTT
CASRDRQSGTGELFF
>TRBJ2-3|.|.|TRBV11-3
TGTGCCAGCAGCTTAGATCGTTATAGAACGCAGTATTTT
CASSLDRYRTQYF
>TRBJ1-4|.|.|TRBV11-2
TGTGCCAGCAGCTTATTGAGGGACGAAAAACTGTTTTTT
CASSLLRDEKLFF
>TRBJ2-7|.|.|TRBV6-1
TGTGCCAGCAGTGCTCACCACAGTCGCTACGAGCAGTACTTC
CASSAHHSRYEQYF
>TRBJ1-3|.|.|TRBV30
TGTGCCTGGAGACGACAGTTCTCTGGAAACACCATATATTTT
CAWRRQFSGNTIYF
>TRBJ1-1|TRBD1|once|TRBV6-1
TGTGCCAGCAGCCCTACGACAGGGACCACTGAAGCTTTCTTT
CASSPTTGTTEAFF
>TRBJ2-1|TRBD1|.|TRBV2
TGTGCCAGCAGGCACGACAGGGGAGACAATGAGCAGTTCTTC
CASRHDRGDNEQFF
>TRBJ2-3|.|.|TRBV30
TGTGCCTGGAGTGTATTAGTCACAGATACGCAGTATTTT
CAWSVLVTDTQYF
>TRBJ1-3|.|.|TRBV5-5
TGTGCCAGCAGCAATGGGGGGTTCTCTGGAAACACCATATATTTT
CASSNGGFSGNTIYF
>TRBJ2-5|.|.|TRBV30
TGTGCCTGCGCCCCGGGCCAGGGACTTGGGGAGACCCAGTACTTC
CACAPGQGLGETQYF